This T cell receptor (beta chain) was captured by sequencing in a study of neurological immune-mediated disorders (dated by TCRdb to about 2019). For the wider study: Among the approximately 34 multiple sclerosis patients, 31 had relapsing-remitting MS and 3 had secondary progressive MS. Using UMI-based sequencing, the study compared peripheral blood TCR-beta repertoires from patients with HTLV-I-associated myelopathy (HAM/TSP), patients with multiple sclerosis, and healthy controls. The approximately 100 TCR-beta libraries included longitudinal samples, technical triplicates and paired sorted CD4+ and CD8+ T-cell subsets alongside PBMC samples. The cohort included 60 to 70 subjects: roughly 14 with HAM/TSP, about 34 with multiple sclerosis, and 20 healthy controls. Results the study describes overall, beyond this receptor: Repertoires from 18 of 34 MS patients were grouped by phylogenetic analysis into a cluster of related CDR3 sequences, suggesting a possible repertoire-level signature. No identical CDR3 amino acid sequences were found to be shared among expanded clones across subjects, suggesting that TCR-beta repertoires were private in all groups. TCR clonal expansion was highest in HAM/TSP patients and lowest in MS patients, with MS patients falling below even healthy controls. The MS cluster was not associated with any clinical or MRI features, and the authors stated that larger cohorts are needed.

This clonotype was seen at least ten times. No antigen is known for it. No qualities accompany the bases; no much larger clone lies one base away. For the unsorted PBMC libraries, 2 million PBMCs were stored in RNAlater at -80 degrees C until RNA extraction and were used to generate the libraries. Multiple sclerosis patients were enrolled in a US clinical protocol evaluating disease progression by magnetic resonance imaging. Peripheral blood underwent Ficoll-Hypaque density gradient centrifugation to isolate PBMCs, which were then cryopreserved in liquid nitrogen. cDNA was synthesized by template-switch 5'RACE using a primer carrying a 10-nucleotide random unique molecular identifier by which each TCR transcript was tagged. Every sequencing run yielded over 170 million TCR-beta sequences covering 15-18 subjects. The RNeasy kit was used to extract total RNA. The KAPA Real-time Library Amplification kit was used to amplify TCR-beta VDJ regions with primers targeting the TCR constant region and the 5'RACE anchor. A first PCR added sample indexes and Illumina adaptors, after which a second PCR increased the library yield. After Ampure bead purification, the roughly 650 bp TCR product was size-selected on a 2% E-gel SizeSelection system. Library quality was checked on a Bioanalyzer, concentration was measured with Qubit, and libraries were quantified with the Kapa Library Quantification kit before pooling. An Illumina HiSeq 2500 sequenced the libraries paired-end 2 x 150 bp. To increase sequence diversity, roughly 24-30% phiX was spiked into each library pool. The study's own analysis went as follows. The UMI-based MiGEC pipeline processed quality-filtered reads and removed over 75% of raw TCR sequences during error correction. IMGT germline references were used for alignment of VDJ genes, and clonotypes were defined by a unique CDR3 amino acid sequence together with V-J genes. Clonal expansion, Shannon diversity and CDR3 relatedness (CalcPairwiseDistances, ClusterSamples) were evaluated with VDJtools, and phylogenetic trees were built with CLCbio workbench. Using coefficient-of-variation modelling across technical triplicates, the study counted a clone as expanded if it had at least 8 unique UMIs. TCRdb ran its own pipeline on the public reads, namely fastp trimming at Q25 and MiXCR clone calling, and kept in-frame beta chains. Rows are combined by CDR3 protein, so each entry shows the most common genes and DNA. The V and J calls and clone size come from TCRdb's table, not from the authors' own analysis. This sample has just over 50,000 distinct CDR3 sequences in its table, and 3% to 4% of those were observed once. The ten largest clones add up to about 5.5% of the sample.

V lost 3 bases and J lost 2 bases; the stretch between them is 24 bases long. The CDR3 contains 19 residues, cysteine and phenylalanine counted. Left in the record is the CDR3 DNA by itself, 57 bases read in frame from the first base. Looking up the germline V gene yields CDR1 ENHRY and CDR2 SYGVKD. This TCR was sampled from a man aged 40-50 years with multiple sclerosis. In this chain, TRBV10-3 is recombined with TRBJ2-3; the D region is possibly TRBD1 or TRBD2, each matching across 6 bases. Source material: PBMCs. At the DNA level, the sequence is TGTGCCATCAGTGACACAACCGGGGGCTTACAGGGTGTCACAGATACGCAGTATTTT. Translated, it reads CAISDTTGGLQGVTDTQYF.